This TCR beta chain appears in the sequencing data of a study of OX40 agonist ivuxolimab in advanced cancers. In terms of the full investigation: Ivuxolimab was an agonistic, fully human IgG2 monoclonal antibody directed against OX40 (CD134), a costimulatory receptor. Intravenous ivuxolimab was administered to patients every 2 weeks at six dose levels: 0.01, 0.1, 0.3, 1.5, 3 and 10 mg/kg. Of the approximately 53 patients in dose escalation, 19 had hepatocellular carcinoma, roughly 15 had melanoma, 9 had renal cell carcinoma and 9 had head and neck cancer. In the dose-escalation cohort, roughly 80% of patients were male, and the mean age was approximately 60 years, with a range of roughly 23 to 85. Prior anti-PD-1, anti-PD-L1 or anti-CTLA-4 therapy was permitted, and checkpoint inhibitors had been received by about 44% of dose-escalation patients. Three dose-escalation patients achieved partial responses, one with hepatocellular carcinoma and two with cutaneous melanoma. Peripheral TCRbeta sequencing was intended to test whether TCR sequence diversity was altered and clonal T-cell expansion was caused by ivuxolimab. The paper reports the monotherapy dose-escalation portion (N of about 51 patients) of the phase I ivuxolimab trial. The paper as a whole reports these results and caveats: Low levels of normalized T-cell clonal expansion were also seen in some patients who did not respond. At doses of 0.1 to 3.0 mg/kg, clonal expansion of both CD4+ and CD8+ T cells in blood was seen between baseline and week 6. In the 0.1-3.0 mg/kg groups, partial responders had among the lowest normalized peripheral clonal expansion, particularly in CD8+ T cells. After ivuxolimab, CD8+ T cells had more expanded clones than CD4+ T cells on average. Antigen specificity was not determined for the clonally expanded peripheral T cells.

Remarks on this clone: Which antigen it targets is not known. No quality values exist for individual bases; no much larger clone is one base distant.

Patients with autoimmune disease history or receiving systemic immunosuppression were excluded from the trial. Peripheral blood for TCR sequencing was collected from all dose cohorts at baseline, on cycle 4 day 1, and on cycle 7 day 1. Samples were obtained from an open-label, multicenter, first-in-human phase I dose-escalation trial of ivuxolimab. Adults with locally advanced or metastatic melanoma, renal cell, hepatocellular, or head and neck squamous cell carcinoma were enrolled in the trial. CD4+ and CD8+ T cells were sorted separately from peripheral blood before TCR sequencing. CDR1 and CDR2 (SGDLS, YYNGEE) derive from the germline V gene. CDR3 length: 14 amino acids, cysteine to phenylalanine. Of all the DNA, just the CDR3 is kept, 42 bases in frame from base 1. Germline trimming: 3 bases from V, 5 bases from J; junction bases outside gene matches: 5. To sequence the TCRbeta CDR3 region, genomic DNA was isolated from the sorted cells. The immunoSEQ Assay was used for sequencing of TCRbeta CDR3 regions. Drawn from immuneACCESS, this table holds only the in-frame rearrangements with V and J called that TCRdb kept. Clones are partly lost; checked studies trace under half to an unresolved V gene and leave the rest unexplained. For this sample there are approximately 40,000 clones; around 90% appear just once. Approximately 12% of the sample is taken by the ten largest.

The sequencing here drew on CD4+ or CD8+ T cells sorted from blood, taken in a trial of the OX40 agonist ivuxolimab. This TCR was recovered from an adult with an advanced solid tumor such as melanoma, head and neck, liver or kidney cancer. The chain is made from TRBV9 and TRBJ2-7; 10 bases in between match TRBD2. The CDR3 sequence is CASSALAGVNEQYF. The sequence in DNA is TGTGCCAGCAGCGCCCTAGCGGGAGTCAACGAGCAGTACTTC.